Described below is a single T cell receptor (beta chain) sequence and its context. Its specificity is not known. Each sample provided at least 6 micrograms of extracted total RNA. The authors ran a second PCR of 7 to 11 cycles using a sample-barcoded 5' primer and a J-beta primer mix. Every molecule of cDNA carried a tag from a template-switch adaptor with 12 random nucleotides. Per-sample output comprised a minimum of 2.5 million paired-end reads containing CDR3. TCRdb used MiXCR to reprocess the 5' RACE reads, holding one entry per CDR3 protein. The sample has about 670,000 distinct CDR3 sequences, over 40% seen once. This sample was included in a study of blood T cells in healthy people across ages. The study's findings and limits: Age showed a roughly linear inverse relationship with TCR beta diversity per million T cells.

This CDR3 has 15 residues. The germline gives CDR1 DFQATT, CDR2 SNEGSKA (reference sequence). V lost 5 bases and J 2 bases, leaving 16 bases between the germline ends. The TCR sequence derives from an elderly man in good health. The sample taken for sequencing was blood. The V gene is TRBV20-1, the J gene TRBJ2-1, with TRBD2 as a possible D gene (6 bases). The CDR3: CSARIAAGAYNEQFF. The CDR3, as DNA: TGCAGTGCTCGAATAGCGGCCGGAGCCTACAATGAGCAGTTCTTC.